This TCR beta chain was retrieved from a study of shared clonotypes between healthy human individuals. Study-level background: Each donor had three CD4 naive, three CD4 memory, two CD8 naive and one CD8 memory plate.

The length of the CDR3 is 15 residues. The V and J ends lost 2 bases and 1 base, in that order; junction bases with no gene match: 4. Germline assignment: CDR1 LNHDA and CDR2 SQIVND (reference sequence). Overall study results and limits: As a rule, naive subsets had a larger estimated richness than memory subsets. Some naive CD4 clonotypes, roughly 4.5%, turned up in common across several donors.

Concerning this clone itself: What it binds is not known.

Clones were sequenced by immunoSEQ multiplex PCR, and TCRdb holds only the in-frame ones, with some missing. This table holds about 980,000 clones, 76% found once. The chain carries TRBV19 and TRBJ1-1; 7 bases match TRBD1. This TCR came from a man between 18 and 35 years old in good health. Source material: memory CD4+ T cells sorted from blood. Noted subset: CD45RA-negative fraction. The CDR3 nucleotides read TGTGCCAGTAGTATAAAGGCAGGGGGGAACACTGAAGCTTTCTTT. Protein product: CASSIKAGGNTEAFF.